This TCR beta chain came from a study of cytomegalovirus exposure and HLA in healthy donors. General study points: Most observed TCR sequences were rare, whereas some public TCRs were detected in many donors. In a later analysis, TCR beta V- and J-gene trimming showed a link to a missense DCLRE1C variant.

PCR was performed using 60 Vbeta and 13 Jbeta primers. Repertoires were generated with immunoSEQ multiplex PCR, while TCRdb's copy carries only in-frame clones and drops some. The ten most abundant clones cover approximately 10% of a sample with around 40,000 clones. Turning to this clone: Antigen specificity is unknown.

The sample consisted of PBMCs. The sequence derives from a man aged 40-49 years in good health and CMV-seropositive.

The CDR3 spells CASSSRLGSGANVLTF. The CDR3 DNA reads TGTGCCAGCTCATCCCGGCTAGGCTCTGGGGCCAACGTCCTGACTTTC. This rearrangement joins TRBV18 to TRBJ2-6; D is undetermined. Per the germline V gene, CDR1 is KGHSH and CDR2 is LQKENI. V was pared by 5 bases and J by 0 bases, with 11 bases between. The CDR3 totals 16 residues.